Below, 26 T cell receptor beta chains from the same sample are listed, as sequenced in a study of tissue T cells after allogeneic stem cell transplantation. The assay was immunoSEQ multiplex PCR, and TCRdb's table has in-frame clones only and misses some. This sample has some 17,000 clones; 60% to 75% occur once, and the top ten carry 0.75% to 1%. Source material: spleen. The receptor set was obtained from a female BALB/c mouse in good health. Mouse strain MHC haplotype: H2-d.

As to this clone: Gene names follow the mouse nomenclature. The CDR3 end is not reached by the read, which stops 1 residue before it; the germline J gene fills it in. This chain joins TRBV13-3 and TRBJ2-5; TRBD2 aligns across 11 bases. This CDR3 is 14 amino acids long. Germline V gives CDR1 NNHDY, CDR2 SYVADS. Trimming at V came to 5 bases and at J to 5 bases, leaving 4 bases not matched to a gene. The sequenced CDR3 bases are TGTGCCAGCAGCACTGGGGGGGCGCCAGACACCCAGTAC. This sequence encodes CASSTGGAPDTQY. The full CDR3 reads CASSTGGAPDTQYF.

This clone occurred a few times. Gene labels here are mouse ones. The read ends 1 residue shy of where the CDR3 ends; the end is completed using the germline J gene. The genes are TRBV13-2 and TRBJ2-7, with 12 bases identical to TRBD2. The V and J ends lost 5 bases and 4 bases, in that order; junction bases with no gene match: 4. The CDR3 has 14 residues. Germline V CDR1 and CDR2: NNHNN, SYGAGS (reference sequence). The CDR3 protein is CASGWDWGEYEQYF. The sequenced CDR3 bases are TGTGCCAGCGGGTGGGACTGGGGGGAATATGAACAGTAC.

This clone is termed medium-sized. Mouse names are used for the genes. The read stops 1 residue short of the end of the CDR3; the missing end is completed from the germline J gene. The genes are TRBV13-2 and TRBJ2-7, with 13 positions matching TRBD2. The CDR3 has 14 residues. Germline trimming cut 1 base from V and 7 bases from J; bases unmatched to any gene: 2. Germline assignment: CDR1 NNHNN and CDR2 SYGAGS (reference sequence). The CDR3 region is CASGDPGLGGEQYF. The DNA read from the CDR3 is TGTGCCAGCGGTGATCCGGGACTGGGGGGGGAACAGTAC.

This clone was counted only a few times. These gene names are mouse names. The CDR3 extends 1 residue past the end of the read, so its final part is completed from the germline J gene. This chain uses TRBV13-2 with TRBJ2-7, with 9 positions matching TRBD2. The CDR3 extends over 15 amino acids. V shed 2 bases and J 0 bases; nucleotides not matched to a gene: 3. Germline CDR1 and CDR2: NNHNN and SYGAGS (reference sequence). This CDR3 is CASGEGTGISYEQYF. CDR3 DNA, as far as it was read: TGTGCCAGCGGTGAGGGGACTGGGATCTCCTATGAACAGTAC.

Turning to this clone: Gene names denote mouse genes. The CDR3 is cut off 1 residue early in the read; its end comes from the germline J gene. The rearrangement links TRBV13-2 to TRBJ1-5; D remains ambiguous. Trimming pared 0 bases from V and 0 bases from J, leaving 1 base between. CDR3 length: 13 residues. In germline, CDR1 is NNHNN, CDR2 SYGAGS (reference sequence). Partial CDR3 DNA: TGTGCCAGCGGTGATGCTAACAACCAGGCTCCGCTT. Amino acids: CASGDANNQAPL. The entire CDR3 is CASGDANNQAPLF.

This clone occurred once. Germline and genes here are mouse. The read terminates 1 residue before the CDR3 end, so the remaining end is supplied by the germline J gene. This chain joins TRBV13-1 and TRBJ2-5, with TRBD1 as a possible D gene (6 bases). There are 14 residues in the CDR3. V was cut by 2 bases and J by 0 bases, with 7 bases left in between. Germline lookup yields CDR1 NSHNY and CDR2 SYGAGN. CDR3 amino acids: CASSEGTNQDTQYF. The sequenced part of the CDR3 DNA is TGTGCCAGCAGTGAGGGGACAAACCAAGACACCCAGTAC.

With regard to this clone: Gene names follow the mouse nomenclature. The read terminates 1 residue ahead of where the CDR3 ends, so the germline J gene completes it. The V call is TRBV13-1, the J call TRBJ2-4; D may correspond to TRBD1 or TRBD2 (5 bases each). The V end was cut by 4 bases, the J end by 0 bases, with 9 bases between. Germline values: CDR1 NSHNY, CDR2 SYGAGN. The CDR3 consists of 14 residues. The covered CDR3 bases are TGTGCCAGCAGTTCTCGGGACAGTCAAAACACCTTGTAC. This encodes CASSSRDSQNTLY. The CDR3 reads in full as CASSSRDSQNTLYF.

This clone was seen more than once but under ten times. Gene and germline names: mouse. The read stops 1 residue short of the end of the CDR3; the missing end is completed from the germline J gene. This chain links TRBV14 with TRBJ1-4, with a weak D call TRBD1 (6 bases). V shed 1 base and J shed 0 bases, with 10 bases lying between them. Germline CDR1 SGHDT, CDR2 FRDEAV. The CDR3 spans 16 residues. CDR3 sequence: CASSFPGQISNERLFF. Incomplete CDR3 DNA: TGTGCCAGCAGTTTCCCTGGACAGATTTCCAACGAAAGATTATTT.

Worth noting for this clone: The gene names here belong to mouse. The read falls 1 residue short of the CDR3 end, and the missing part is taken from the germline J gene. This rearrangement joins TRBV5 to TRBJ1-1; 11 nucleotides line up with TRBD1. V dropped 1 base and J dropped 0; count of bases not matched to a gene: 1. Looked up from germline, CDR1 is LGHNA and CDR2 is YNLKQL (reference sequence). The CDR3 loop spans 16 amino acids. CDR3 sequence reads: CASSQVGQGANTEVFF. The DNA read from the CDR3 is TGTGCCAGCAGCCAAGTGGGACAGGGGGCAAACACAGAAGTCTTC.

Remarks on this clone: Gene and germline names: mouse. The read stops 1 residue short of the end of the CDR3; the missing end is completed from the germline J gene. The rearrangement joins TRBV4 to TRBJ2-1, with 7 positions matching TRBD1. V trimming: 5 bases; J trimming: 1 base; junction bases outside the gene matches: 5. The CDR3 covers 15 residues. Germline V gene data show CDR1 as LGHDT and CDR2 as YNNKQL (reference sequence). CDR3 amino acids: CASSSPGQNYAEQFF. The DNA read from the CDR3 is TGTGCCAGCAGCAGTCCGGGACAGAACTATGCTGAGCAGTTC.

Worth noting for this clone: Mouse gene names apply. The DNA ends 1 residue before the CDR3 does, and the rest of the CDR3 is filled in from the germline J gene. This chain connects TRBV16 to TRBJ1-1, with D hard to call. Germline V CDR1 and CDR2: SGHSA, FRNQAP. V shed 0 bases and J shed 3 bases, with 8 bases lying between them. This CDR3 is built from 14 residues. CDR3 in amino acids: CASSLDWADTEVFF. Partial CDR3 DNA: TGTGCAAGCAGCTTAGATTGGGCAGACACAGAAGTCTTC.

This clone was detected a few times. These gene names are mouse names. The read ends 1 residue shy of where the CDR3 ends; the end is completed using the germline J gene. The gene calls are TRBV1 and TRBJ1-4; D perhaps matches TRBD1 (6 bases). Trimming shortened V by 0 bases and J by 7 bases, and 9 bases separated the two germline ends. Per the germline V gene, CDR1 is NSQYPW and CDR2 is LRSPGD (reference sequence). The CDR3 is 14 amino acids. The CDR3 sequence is CTCSADHRAERLFF. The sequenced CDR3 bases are TGCACCTGCAGTGCAGATCACAGGGCCGAAAGATTATTT.

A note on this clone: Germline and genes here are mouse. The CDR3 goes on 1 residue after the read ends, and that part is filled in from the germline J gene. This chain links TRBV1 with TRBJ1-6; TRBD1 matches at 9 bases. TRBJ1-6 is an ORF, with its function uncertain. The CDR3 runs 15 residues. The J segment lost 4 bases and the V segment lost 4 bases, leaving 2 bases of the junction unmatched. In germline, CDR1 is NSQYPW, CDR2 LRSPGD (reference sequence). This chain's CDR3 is CTCSGGTGYNSPLYF. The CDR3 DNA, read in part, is TGCACCTGCAGTGGGGGGACAGGGTATAATTCGCCCCTCTAC.

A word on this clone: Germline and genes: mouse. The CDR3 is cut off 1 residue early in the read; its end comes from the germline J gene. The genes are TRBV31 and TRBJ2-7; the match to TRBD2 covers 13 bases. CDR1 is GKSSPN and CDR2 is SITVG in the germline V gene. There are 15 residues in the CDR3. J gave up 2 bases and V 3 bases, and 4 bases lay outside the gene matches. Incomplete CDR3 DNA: TGTGCCTGGAGGGAAGGACTGGGGGGGCCCTATGAACAGTAC. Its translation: CAWREGLGGPYEQY. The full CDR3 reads CAWREGLGGPYEQYF. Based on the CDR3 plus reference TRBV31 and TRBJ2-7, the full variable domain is AQTIHQWPVAEIKAVGSPLSLGCTIKGKSSPNLYWYWQATGGTLQQLFYSITVGQVESVVQLNLSASRPKDDQFILSTEKLLLSHSGFYLCAWREGLGGPYEQYFGPGTRLTVL.

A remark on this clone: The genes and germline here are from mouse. The CDR3 protein is CASSQDDRGRAPLF. CDR3 bases read: TGTGCCAGCAGCCAAGATGACAGGGGGCGAGCTCCGCTT. The chain links TRBV2 to TRBJ1-5; 10 bases align to TRBD1. The CDR3 end is not reached by the read, which stops 1 residue before it; the germline J gene fills it in. This CDR3 comprises 14 residues. Germline V gene data show CDR1 as LGHNA and CDR2 as YSYQKL. Germline trimming cut 0 bases from V and 8 bases from J; bases unmatched to any gene: 2.

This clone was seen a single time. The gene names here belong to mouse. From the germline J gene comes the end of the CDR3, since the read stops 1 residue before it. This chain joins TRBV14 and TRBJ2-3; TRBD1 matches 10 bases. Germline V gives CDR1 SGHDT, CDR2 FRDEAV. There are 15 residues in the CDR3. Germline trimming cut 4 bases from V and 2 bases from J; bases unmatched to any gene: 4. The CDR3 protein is CASSPDRGHAETLYF. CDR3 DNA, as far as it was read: TGTGCCAGCAGTCCCGACAGGGGGCATGCAGAAACGCTGTAT.

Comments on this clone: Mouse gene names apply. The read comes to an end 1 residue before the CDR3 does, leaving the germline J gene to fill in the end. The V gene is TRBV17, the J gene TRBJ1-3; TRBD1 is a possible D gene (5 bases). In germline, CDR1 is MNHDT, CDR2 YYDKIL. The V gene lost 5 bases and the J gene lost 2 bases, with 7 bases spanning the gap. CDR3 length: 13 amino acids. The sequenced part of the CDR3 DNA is TGTGCTAGCAGTCGGGGGGCTGGAAATACGCTCTAT. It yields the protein CASSRGAGNTLY. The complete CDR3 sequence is CASSRGAGNTLYF.

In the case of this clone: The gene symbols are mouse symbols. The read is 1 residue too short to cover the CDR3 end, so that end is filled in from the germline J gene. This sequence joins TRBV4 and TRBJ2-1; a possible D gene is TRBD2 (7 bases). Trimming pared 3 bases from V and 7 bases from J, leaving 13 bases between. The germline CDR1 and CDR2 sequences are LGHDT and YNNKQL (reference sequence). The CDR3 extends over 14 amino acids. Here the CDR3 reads CASSYGGRVAEQFF. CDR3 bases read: TGTGCCAGCAGCTATGGGGGGCGAGTCGCTGAGCAGTTC.

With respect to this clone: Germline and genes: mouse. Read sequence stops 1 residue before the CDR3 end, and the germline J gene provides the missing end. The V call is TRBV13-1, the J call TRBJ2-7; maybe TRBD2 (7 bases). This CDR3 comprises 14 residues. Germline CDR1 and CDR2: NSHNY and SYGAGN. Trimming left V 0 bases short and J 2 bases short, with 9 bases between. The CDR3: CASSDVGGPYEQYF. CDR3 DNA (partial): TGTGCCAGCAGTGATGTTGGGGGGCCCTATGAACAGTAC.

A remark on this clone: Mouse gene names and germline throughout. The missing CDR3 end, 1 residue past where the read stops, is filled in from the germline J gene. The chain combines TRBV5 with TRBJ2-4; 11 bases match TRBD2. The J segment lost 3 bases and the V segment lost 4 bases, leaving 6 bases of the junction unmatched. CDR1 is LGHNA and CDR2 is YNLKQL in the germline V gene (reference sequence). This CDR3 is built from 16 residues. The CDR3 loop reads CASSPGLGGGQNTLYF. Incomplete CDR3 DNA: TGTGCCAGCAGCCCCGGACTGGGGGGAGGACAAAACACCTTGTAC.

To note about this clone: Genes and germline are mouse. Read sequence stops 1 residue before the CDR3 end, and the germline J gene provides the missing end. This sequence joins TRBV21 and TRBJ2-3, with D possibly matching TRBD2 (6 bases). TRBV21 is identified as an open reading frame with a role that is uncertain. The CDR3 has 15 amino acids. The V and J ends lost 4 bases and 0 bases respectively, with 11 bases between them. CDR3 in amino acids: CASSPGGTSAETLYF. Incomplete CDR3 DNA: TGTGCTAGCAGTCCCGGGGGGACTAGTGCAGAAACGCTGTAT.

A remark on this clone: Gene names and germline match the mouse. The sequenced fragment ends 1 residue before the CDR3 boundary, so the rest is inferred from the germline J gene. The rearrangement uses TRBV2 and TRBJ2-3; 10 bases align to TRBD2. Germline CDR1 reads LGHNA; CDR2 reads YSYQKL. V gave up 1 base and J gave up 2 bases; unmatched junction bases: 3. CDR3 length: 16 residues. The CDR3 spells CASSQAGTGVAETLYF. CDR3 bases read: TGTGCCAGCAGCCAAGCTGGGACTGGGGTTGCAGAAACGCTGTAT.

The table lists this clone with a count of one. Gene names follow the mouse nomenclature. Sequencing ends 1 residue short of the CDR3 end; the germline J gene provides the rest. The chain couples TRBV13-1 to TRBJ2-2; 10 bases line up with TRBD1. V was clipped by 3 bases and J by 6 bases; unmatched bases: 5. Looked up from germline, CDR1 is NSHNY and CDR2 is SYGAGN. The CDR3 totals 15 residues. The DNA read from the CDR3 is TGTGCCAGCAGTGTCCCGGGACAGGGGCCCGGGCAGCTCTAC. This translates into CASSVPGQGPGQLY. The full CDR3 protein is CASSVPGQGPGQLYF.

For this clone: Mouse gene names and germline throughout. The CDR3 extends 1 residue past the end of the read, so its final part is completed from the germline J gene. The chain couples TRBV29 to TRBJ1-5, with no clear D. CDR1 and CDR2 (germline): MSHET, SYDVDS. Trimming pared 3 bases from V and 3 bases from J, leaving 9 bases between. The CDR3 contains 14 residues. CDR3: CASSFKGGNQAPLF. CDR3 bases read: TGTGCTAGCAGTTTCAAGGGTGGCAACCAGGCTCCGCTT.

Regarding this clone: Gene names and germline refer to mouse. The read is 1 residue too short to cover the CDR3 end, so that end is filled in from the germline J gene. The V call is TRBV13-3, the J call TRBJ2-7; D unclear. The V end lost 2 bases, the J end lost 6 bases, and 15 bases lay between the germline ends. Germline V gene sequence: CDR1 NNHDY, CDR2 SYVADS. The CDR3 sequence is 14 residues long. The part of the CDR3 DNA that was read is TGTGCCAGCAGTGACGCCCCCGGTTCGTTTGAACAGTAC. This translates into CASSDAPGSFEQY. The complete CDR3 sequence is CASSDAPGSFEQYF.

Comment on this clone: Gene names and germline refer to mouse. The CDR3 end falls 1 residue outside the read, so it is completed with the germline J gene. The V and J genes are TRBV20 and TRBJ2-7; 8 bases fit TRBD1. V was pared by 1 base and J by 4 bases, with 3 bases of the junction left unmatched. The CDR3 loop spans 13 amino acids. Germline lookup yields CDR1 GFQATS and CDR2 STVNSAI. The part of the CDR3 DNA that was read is TGTGGTGCTAGGGCGGGACAGGAGTATGAACAGTAC. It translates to CGARAGQEYEQY. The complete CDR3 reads CGARAGQEYEQYF.